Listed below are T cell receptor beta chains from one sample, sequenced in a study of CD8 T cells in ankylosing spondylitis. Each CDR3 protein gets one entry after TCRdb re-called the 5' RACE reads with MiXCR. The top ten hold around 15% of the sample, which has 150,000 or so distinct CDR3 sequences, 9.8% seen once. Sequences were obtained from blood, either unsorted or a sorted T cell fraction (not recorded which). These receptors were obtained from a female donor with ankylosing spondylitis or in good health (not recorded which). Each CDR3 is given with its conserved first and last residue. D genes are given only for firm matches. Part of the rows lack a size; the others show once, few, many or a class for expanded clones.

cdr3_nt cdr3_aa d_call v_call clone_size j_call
TGTGCCAGCAGCTTAGTCGTTGGGGGGACGGAGGGGATTGAAGCTTTCTTT CASSLVVGGTEGIEAFF NA TRBV7-9 NA TRBJ1-1
TGTGCCACTCTGGGCGGTATCTCCTACAATGAGCAGTTCTTC CATLGGISYNEQFF NA TRBV2 few TRBJ2-1
TGTGCCAGCAGTTCGGGGACTAGCGGGAGCTACGAGCAGTACTTC CASSSGTSGSYEQYF TRBD2 TRBV12-3/TRBV12-4 NA TRBJ2-7
TGTGCCAGCAGTCCCTCAGATCAGCCCCAGCATTTT CASSPSDQPQHF NA TRBV28 few TRBJ1-5
TGTGCCAGCAGGGGGGAAGCGTATGACCCCTACGAGCAGTACTTC CASRGEAYDPYEQYF NA TRBV6-1 NA TRBJ2-7
TGTGCCAGCAGAGCTAAAGGCCTAGATGAGCAGTTCTTC CASRAKGLDEQFF NA TRBV6-1 few TRBJ2-1
TGTGCCAGCAGGCCGGCCTCCGGGCCCCCTGGCGAGCAGTACTTC CASRPASGPPGEQYF NA TRBV2 few TRBJ2-7
TGTGCCAGCAGTTTTGGGGGGAACGAGCAGTACTTC CASSFGGNEQYF NA TRBV12-3/TRBV12-4 many TRBJ2-7
TGTGCCAGCTCAACAGGGGAGGCTGAAGCTTTCTTT CASSTGEAEAFF TRBD1 TRBV18 few TRBJ1-1
TGTGCCAGCAGTCAGGACAGGGGGCATCTGAACACTGAAGCTTTCTTT CASSQDRGHLNTEAFF TRBD1 TRBV27 many TRBJ1-1
TGTGCCAGCAGCGTAGGTGGCAGGCCGAGCGAGCAGTACTTC CASSVGGRPSEQYF NA TRBV9 few TRBJ2-7
TGTGCCAGCAGCCAAGATGCGAACTTAGACCGGCAGTACTTC CASSQDANLDRQYF NA TRBV14 NA TRBJ2-7
TGTGCCTGGGAACCGGGACAGACCACAGATACGCAGTATTTT CAWEPGQTTDTQYF TRBD1 TRBV30 few TRBJ2-3
TGTGCCAGCAGAGCGGCCCCTTTTGATACGCAGTATTTT CASRAAPFDTQYF NA TRBV7-2 NA TRBJ2-3
TGCGCCAGCAGTTCTAGGACAGCAGATACGCAGTATTTT CASSSRTADTQYF NA TRBV4-3 NA TRBJ2-3
TGTGCCACCCCTCCCCCGACCGGGGAGCTGTTTTTT CATPPPTGELFF NA TRBV7-2 NA TRBJ2-2
TGTGCCAGCACCTCATACGTCAATGAGCAGTTCTTC CASTSYVNEQFF NA TRBV6-2/TRBV6-3 many TRBJ2-1
TGTGCCAGCAGCTTAGTAGGGTTGGACAACAAGGAGCAGTTCTTC CASSLVGLDNKEQFF NA TRBV11-2 few TRBJ2-1
TGTGCCACCAGTGACCCTCGGACAGGGAGGCAGTATTTT CATSDPRTGRQYF TRBD1 TRBV24-1 NA TRBJ2-3
TGCAGCGCTGCGGGAGGGCTAGATACGCAGTATTTT CSAAGGLDTQYF TRBD2 TRBV29-1 few TRBJ2-3
TGCAGCGTCCCGGGCCTGTCAGTCGGGGAGCTGTTTTTT CSVPGLSVGELFF NA TRBV29-1 few TRBJ2-2
TGTGCCAGCAGCCTCGGACTCCGGTGGGATGAGCAGTTCTTC CASSLGLRWDEQFF NA TRBV6-2/TRBV6-3 NA TRBJ2-1
TGTGCCATCAGTGATACAGGGGAAGGAACTGAAGCTTTCTTT CAISDTGEGTEAFF TRBD1 TRBV10-3 NA TRBJ1-1
TGCGCCAGCCAGCCGGTTTTAGGGGGAGAGGGGTCCTACGAGCAGTACTTC CASQPVLGGEGSYEQYF NA TRBV4-3 NA TRBJ2-7
TGTGCCAGCAGCGTACAGAAGCACAATGAGCAGTTCTTC CASSVQKHNEQFF NA TRBV9 many TRBJ2-1
TGCAGTGCTAGAGTCCGGGGGGGCTACACCTTC CSARVRGGYTF NA TRBV20-1 NA TRBJ1-2
TGCAGCGTTGATGGCCTAGCGGGGCTCTACGAGCAGTACTTC CSVDGLAGLYEQYF TRBD2 TRBV29-1 NA TRBJ2-7
TGTGCCAGTAGTTTCAGCGGGAACAATGAGCAGTTCTTC CASSFSGNNEQFF TRBD2 TRBV19 NA TRBJ2-1
TGTGCCAGCAGCGGAGCGGGAGGTGCAGATACGCAGTATTTT CASSGAGGADTQYF TRBD2 TRBV6-2/TRBV6-3 NA TRBJ2-3
TGTGCCAGCAGCCTCTTAGCGGGAGGGCCAGATGAGCAGTTCTTC CASSLLAGGPDEQFF TRBD2 TRBV7-9 many TRBJ2-1
TGCGCCAGCAGCCAAGGGGTAGTGACAGCGAACACCGGGGAGCTGTTTTTT CASSQGVVTANTGELFF NA TRBV4-3 many TRBJ2-2
TGTGCCAGCAGCCAACGGGGGGATACGCAGTATTTT CASSQRGDTQYF NA TRBV7-6 NA TRBJ2-3
TGTGCCAGCAGTTGGGACAGGGGGAAGTCCTACAATGAGCAGTTCTTC CASSWDRGKSYNEQFF TRBD1 TRBV12-3/TRBV12-4 many TRBJ2-1
TGTGCCAGCAGCTTCTTTGACTGGAACACTGAAGCTTTCTTT CASSFFDWNTEAFF NA TRBV5-5 NA TRBJ1-1
TGTGCCAGCAGCGCCCCGTCGGGTGAGCAGTTCTTC CASSAPSGEQFF NA TRBV9 NA TRBJ2-1
TGTGCCAGCAGTTCACCCTCCGGGACGCTTACCTACGAGCAGTACTTC CASSSPSGTLTYEQYF NA TRBV28 NA TRBJ2-7
TGTGCCAGCAGCTTCAGGACAGGGGGATTGGCCGGGGAGCTGTTTTTT CASSFRTGGLAGELFF TRBD1 TRBV7-9 few TRBJ2-2
TGTGCCATCAGTGAGTCGAAGGCAGTAAATGAAAAACTGTTTTTT CAISESKAVNEKLFF NA TRBV10-3 few TRBJ1-4
TGCAGTGCTAGGAGGGGCACAGATACGCAGTATTTT CSARRGTDTQYF NA TRBV20-1 many TRBJ2-3
TGTGCCAGCAGCTCTGGAAATAGCGGGACCGGGGAGCTGTTTTTT CASSSGNSGTGELFF TRBD2 TRBV7-9 NA TRBJ2-2
TGCAGCGTTGAAGAATTCAGGGGCGCGCAAGGCTATGGCTACACCTTC CSVEEFRGAQGYGYTF NA TRBV29-1 many TRBJ1-2
TGTGCCAGCAGCTCCGGGACTAGTGGTTCCTCCTACTACGAGCAGTACTTC CASSSGTSGSSYYEQYF TRBD2 TRBV7-2 many TRBJ2-7
TGCGCCACCCGCATGGCGGGACAGGGTTCTTCACCCCTCCACTTT CATRMAGQGSSPLHF TRBD1 TRBV4-3 NA TRBJ1-6
TGTGCCTGGAGTGTTTCAGTTGGGCACAATGAGCAGTTCTTC CAWSVSVGHNEQFF NA TRBV30 few TRBJ2-1
TGTGCCAGCAGCTTAGGACAGGGTCAGATCTACGAGCAGTACTTC CASSLGQGQIYEQYF TRBD1 TRBV7-8 few TRBJ2-7
TGTGCCAGCAGCTTAGCGGGAGGGCCAGGTGAGCAGTACTTC CASSLAGGPGEQYF TRBD2 TRBV7-9 NA TRBJ2-7
TGTGCCAGCGAGACCGTGGGCGAGCAGTACTTC CASETVGEQYF NA TRBV6-6 few TRBJ2-7
TGTGCCAGCAGTGATCGTGCCTACTTCCGGGCCCTCAATCAGCCCCAGCATTTT CASSDRAYFRALNQPQHF NA TRBV25-1 NA TRBJ1-5
TGTGCCAGCAGTTCCGTAGCCTACAATGAGCAGTTCTTC CASSSVAYNEQFF NA TRBV6-5 NA TRBJ2-1
TGTGCCAGCAGTTACCCCAAGGAGCAGTACTTC CASSYPKEQYF NA TRBV6-2/TRBV6-3 NA TRBJ2-7
TGCAGCGTTTCTCTTAAAGGGGGGACAAGGGAGCTGTTTTTT CSVSLKGGTRELFF NA TRBV29-1 few TRBJ2-2
TGCGCCAGCAGCCTAACGCACGTGGGCTACGAGCAGTACTTC CASSLTHVGYEQYF NA TRBV4-1 NA TRBJ2-7
TGCGCCAGCAGCCAGCCCACTAGCAATGAGCAGTTCTTC CASSQPTSNEQFF NA TRBV4-3 NA TRBJ2-1
TGTGCCAGCAGTTACTCGATGAGGTCTGAAGCTTTCTTT CASSYSMRSEAFF NA TRBV6-5 few TRBJ1-1
TGTGCCAGCAGTTACATCTCCGGGGGAGGGGGACACTATGGCTACACCTTC CASSYISGGGGHYGYTF NA TRBV6-5 NA TRBJ1-2